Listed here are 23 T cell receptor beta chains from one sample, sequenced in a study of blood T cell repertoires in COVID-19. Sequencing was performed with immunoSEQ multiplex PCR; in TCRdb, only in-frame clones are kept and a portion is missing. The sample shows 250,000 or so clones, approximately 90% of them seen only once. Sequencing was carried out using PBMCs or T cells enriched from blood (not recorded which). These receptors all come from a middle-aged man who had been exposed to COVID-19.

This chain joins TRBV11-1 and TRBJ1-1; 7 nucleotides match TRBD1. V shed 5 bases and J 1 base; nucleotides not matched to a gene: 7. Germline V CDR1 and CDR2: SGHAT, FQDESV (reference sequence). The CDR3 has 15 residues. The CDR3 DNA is TGTGCCAGCAGCCCTAACAGGGGCCCGAACACTGAAGCTTTCTTT. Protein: CASSPNRGPNTEAFF.

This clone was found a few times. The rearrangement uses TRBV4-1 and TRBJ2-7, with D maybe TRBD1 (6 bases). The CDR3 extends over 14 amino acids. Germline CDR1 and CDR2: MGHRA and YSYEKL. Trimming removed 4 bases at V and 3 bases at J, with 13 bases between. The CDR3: CASSPTDSFYEQYF. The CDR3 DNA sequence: TGCGCCAGCAGCCCCACGGACAGCTTCTACGAGCAGTACTTC.

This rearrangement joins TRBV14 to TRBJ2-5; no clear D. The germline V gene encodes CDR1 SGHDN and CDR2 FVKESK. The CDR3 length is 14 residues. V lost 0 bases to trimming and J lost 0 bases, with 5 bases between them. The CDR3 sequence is CASSQDNNQETQYF. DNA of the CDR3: TGTGCCAGCAGCCAAGATAACAACCAAGAGACCCAGTACTTC.

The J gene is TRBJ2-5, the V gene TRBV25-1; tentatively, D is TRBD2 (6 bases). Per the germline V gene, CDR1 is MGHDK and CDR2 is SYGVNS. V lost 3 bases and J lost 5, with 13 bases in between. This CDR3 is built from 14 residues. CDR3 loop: CASSDPGRWETQYF. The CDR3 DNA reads TGTGCCAGCAGTGACCCCGGGAGATGGGAGACCCAGTACTTC. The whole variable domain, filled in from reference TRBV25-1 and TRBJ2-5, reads EADIYQTPRYLVIGTGKKITLECSQTMGHDKMYWYQQDPGMELHLIHYSYGVNSTEKGDLSSESTVSRIRTEHFPLTLESARPSHTSQYLCASSDPGRWETQYFGPGTRLLVL.

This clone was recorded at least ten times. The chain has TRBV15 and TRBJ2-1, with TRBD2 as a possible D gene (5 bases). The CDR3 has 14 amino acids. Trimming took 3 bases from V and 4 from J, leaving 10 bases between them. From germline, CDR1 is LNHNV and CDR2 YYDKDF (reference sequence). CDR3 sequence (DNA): TGTGCCACCAGCAGTGGACTGGAGTACAATGAGCAGTTCTTC. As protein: CATSSGLEYNEQFF.

CDR3 sequence: CASSQATGTNSPLHF. In DNA form, the CDR3 reads TGTGCCAGCAGCCAAGCGACAGGGACGAATTCACCCCTCCACTTT. The genes are TRBV3-1 (or the pseudogene TRBV3-2) and TRBJ1-6, with TRBD1 matching over 7 bases. CDR1 is LGHDT, CDR2 YNNKEL, per germline (reference sequence). The CDR3 consists of 15 residues. Unmatched junction bases numbered 4, after V lost 1 base and J lost 7 bases.

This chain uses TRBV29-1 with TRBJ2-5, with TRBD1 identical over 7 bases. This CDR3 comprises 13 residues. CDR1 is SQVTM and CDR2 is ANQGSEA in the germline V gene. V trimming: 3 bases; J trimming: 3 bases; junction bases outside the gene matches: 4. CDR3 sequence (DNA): TGCAGCGTTGAGTTGGGACAGAAAGAGACCCAGTACTTC. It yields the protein CSVELGQKETQYF.

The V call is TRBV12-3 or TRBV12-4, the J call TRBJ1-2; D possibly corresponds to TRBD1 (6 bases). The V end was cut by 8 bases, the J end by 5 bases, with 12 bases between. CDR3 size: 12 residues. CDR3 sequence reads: CASQGQTYGYTF. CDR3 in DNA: TGTGCCAGCCAAGGACAGACTTATGGCTACACCTTC.

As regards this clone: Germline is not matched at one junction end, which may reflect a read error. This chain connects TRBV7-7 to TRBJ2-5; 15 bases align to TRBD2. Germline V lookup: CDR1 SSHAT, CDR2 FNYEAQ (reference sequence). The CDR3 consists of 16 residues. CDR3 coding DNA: TGTGCTAGCAGCCCGGGACTAGCGGGAGGTCAAGAGACCCAGTACTTC. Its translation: CASSPGLAGGQETQYF.

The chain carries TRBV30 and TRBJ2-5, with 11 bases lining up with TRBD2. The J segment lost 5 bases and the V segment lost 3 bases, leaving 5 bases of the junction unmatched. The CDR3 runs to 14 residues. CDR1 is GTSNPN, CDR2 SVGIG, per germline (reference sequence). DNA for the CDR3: TGTGCCTGGAGCGACTTAGCGGGAGGGGAGACCCAGTACTTC. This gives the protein CAWSDLAGGETQYF.

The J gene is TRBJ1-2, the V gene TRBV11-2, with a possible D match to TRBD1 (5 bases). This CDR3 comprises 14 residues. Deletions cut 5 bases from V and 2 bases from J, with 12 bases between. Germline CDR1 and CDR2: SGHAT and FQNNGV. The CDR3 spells CASSARDSNYGYTF. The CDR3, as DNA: TGTGCCAGCAGCGCCCGGGACTCCAACTATGGCTACACCTTC.

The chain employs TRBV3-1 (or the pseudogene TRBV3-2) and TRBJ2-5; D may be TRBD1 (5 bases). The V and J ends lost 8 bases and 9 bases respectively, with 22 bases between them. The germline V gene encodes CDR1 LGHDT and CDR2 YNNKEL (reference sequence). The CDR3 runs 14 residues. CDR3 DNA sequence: TGTGCCAGCTCCCCCTTCAGGGTCGCGGTAGCCCAGTACTTC. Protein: CASSPFRVAVAQYF.

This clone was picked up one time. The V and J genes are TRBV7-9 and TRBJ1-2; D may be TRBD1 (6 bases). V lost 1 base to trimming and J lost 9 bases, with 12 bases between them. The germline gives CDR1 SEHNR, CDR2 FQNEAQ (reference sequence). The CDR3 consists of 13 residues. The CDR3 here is CASSLVGQSSYTF. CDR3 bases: TGTGCCAGCAGCTTAGTTGGACAGTCCAGCTACACCTTC.

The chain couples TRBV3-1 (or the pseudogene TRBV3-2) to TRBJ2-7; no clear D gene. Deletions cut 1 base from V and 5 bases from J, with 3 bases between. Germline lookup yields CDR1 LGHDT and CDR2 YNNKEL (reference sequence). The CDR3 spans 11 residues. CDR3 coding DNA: TGTGCCAGCAGCCAAGTAGACGAGCAGTACTTC. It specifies CASSQVDEQYF.

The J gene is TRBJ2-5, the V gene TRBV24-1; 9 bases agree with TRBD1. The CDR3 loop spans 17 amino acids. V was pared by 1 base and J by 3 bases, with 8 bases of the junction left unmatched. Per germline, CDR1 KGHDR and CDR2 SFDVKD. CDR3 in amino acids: CATSDFHSGTGKETQYF. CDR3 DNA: TGTGCCACCAGTGATTTCCATTCCGGGACAGGGAAAGAGACCCAGTACTTC.

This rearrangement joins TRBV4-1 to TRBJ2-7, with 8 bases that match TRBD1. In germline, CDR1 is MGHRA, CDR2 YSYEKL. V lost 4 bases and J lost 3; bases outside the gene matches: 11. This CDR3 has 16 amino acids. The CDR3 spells CASSPVPGQDLYEQYF. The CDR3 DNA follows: TGCGCCAGCAGCCCCGTCCCGGGACAGGACCTCTACGAGCAGTACTTC.

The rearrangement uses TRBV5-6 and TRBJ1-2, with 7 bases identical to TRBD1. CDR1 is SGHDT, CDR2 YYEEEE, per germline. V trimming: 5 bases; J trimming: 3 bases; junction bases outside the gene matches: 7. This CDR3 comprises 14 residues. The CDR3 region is CASRETGKDYGYTF. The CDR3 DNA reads TGTGCCAGCAGAGAGACAGGGAAGGACTATGGCTACACCTTC.

CDR3 loop: CASSMGQGKDNEQFF. DNA of the CDR3: TGTGCCAGTAGTATGGGACAGGGGAAGGACAATGAGCAGTTCTTC. The gene calls are TRBV19 and TRBJ2-1; the match to TRBD1 covers 10 bases. The V and J ends lost 3 bases and 5 bases, in that order; junction bases with no gene match: 4. This CDR3 has 15 amino acids. Per the germline V gene, CDR1 is LNHDA and CDR2 is SQIVND (reference sequence).

CDR3 residues: CATGQVRAFF. The CDR3, as DNA: TGTGCCACCGGACAGGTCCGAGCTTTCTTT. The chain is built from TRBV24-1 and TRBJ1-1; TRBD1 agrees at 7 bases. The ends lost 9 bases at V and 10 bases at J; junction bases unmatched: 4. The germline V gene encodes CDR1 KGHDR and CDR2 SFDVKD. This CDR3 contains 10 residues.

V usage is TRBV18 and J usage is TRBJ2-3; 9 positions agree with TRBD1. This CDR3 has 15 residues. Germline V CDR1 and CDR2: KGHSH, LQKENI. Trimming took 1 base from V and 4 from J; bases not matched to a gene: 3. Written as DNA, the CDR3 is TGTGCCAGCTCACCACTGGGACAGGGTTCAGATACGCAGTATTTT. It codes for CASSPLGQGSDTQYF.

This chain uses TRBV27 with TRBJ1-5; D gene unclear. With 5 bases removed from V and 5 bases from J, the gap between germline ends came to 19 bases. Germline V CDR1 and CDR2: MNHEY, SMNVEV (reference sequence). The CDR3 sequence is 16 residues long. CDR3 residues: CASSPQVGSFHQPQHF. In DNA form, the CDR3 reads TGTGCCAGCAGTCCCCAGGTAGGATCCTTCCATCAGCCCCAGCATTTT.

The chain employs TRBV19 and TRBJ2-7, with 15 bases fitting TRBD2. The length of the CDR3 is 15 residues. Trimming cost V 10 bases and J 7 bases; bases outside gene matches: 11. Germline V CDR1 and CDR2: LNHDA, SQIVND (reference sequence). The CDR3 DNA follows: TGTGCCACCAGTGAACCGGGACTAGCGGGAGGAGAGCAGTACTTC. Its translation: CATSEPGLAGGEQYF.

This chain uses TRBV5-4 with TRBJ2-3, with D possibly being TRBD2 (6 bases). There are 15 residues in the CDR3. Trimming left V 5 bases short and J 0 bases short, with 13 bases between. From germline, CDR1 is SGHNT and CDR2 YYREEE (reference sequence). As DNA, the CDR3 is TGTGCCAGCAGGAGGGACTTACAAAGCACAGATACGCAGTATTTT. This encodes CASRRDLQSTDTQYF.